The next 22 T cell receptor beta chains were all read from a single sample in a study of blood T cells in healthy people across ages. A second PCR of roughly 6 to 12 cycles used a sample-barcoded 5' primer and a J-beta primer mix. Each CDR3 protein gets one entry after TCRdb re-called the 5' RACE reads with MiXCR. The sample has under 700,000 distinct CDR3 sequences; 24% are singletons. These data were likewise used in another study, on T cells of mothers and their children.

The sample consisted of blood. The source is a boy younger than 18 in good health.

The chain joins TRBV6-2 or TRBV6-3 to TRBJ2-4, with D possibly called TRBD1 or TRBD2 (5 bases each). Trimming removed 5 bases from V and 9 bases from J, with 8 bases in between. This CDR3 comprises 11 residues. Germline V gene data show CDR1 as MNHEY and CDR2 as SVGEGT. The CDR3 sequence is CASSLGTIQYF. The DNA of the CDR3 is TGTGCCAGCAGTCTTGGGACCATTCAGTACTTC.

The CDR3 bases are TGTGCCAGCAGCCCAACTCTAGATGGCTACACCTTC. As protein: CASSPTLDGYTF. The rearrangement uses TRBV7-9 and TRBJ1-2; D uncertain. Trimming removed 5 bases at V and 6 bases at J, with 10 bases between. Germline assignment: CDR1 SEHNR and CDR2 FQNEAQ (reference sequence). There are 12 residues in the CDR3.

This chain uses TRBV15 with TRBJ2-7; D might be TRBD1 (5 bases). The CDR3 has 16 amino acids. Trimming stripped 0 bases from V and 2 bases from J, with 14 bases between. Germline V gene data show CDR1 as LNHNV and CDR2 as YYDKDF (reference sequence). The CDR3 DNA is TGTGCCACCAGCAGAGATCCAGGGTTCCTTGCCTACGAGCAGTACTTC. Its protein product is CATSRDPGFLAYEQYF.

This sequence joins TRBV20-1 and TRBJ2-2, with 9 bases identical to TRBD2. The CDR3 has 17 amino acids. Unmatched junction bases numbered 9, after V lost 0 bases and J lost 4 bases. CDR1 is DFQATT and CDR2 is SNEGSKA in the germline V gene (reference sequence). The CDR3 loop reads CSARDEVVTSGTGELFF. Written as DNA, the CDR3 is TGCAGTGCTAGAGATGAAGTTGTGACTAGCGGCACCGGGGAGCTGTTTTTT.

The chain is built from TRBV28 and TRBJ2-1; 15 bases are a match to TRBD2. The germline CDR1 and CDR2 sequences are MDHEN and SYDVKM. This CDR3 region has 18 residues. J gave up 6 bases and V 4 bases, and 10 bases lay outside the gene matches. The CDR3 DNA is TGTGCCAGCAGTTCGGACCGCTGGACTAGCGGGAGGGGCAATGAGCAGTTCTTC. Translating it yields CASSSDRWTSGRGNEQFF.

This clonotype was picked up a small number of times. The chain has TRBV12-3 or TRBV12-4 and TRBJ2-7; D is perhaps TRBD1 (5 bases). The CDR3 length is 13 residues. V was pared by 2 bases and J by 6 bases, with 11 bases between. The CDR3 region has the DNA TGTGCCAGCAGTTTATTCGGCAGGGCCGAGCAGTACTTC. Translation: CASSLFGRAEQYF.

This chain links TRBV6-2 or TRBV6-3 with TRBJ1-6; weak D call: TRBD1 (5 bases). Germline-derived CDR1 and CDR2 are MNHEY and SVGEGT. Trimming pared 6 bases from V and 7 bases from J, leaving 13 bases between. The CDR3 is 14 residues long. This chain's CDR3 is CASRMGVRNSPLHF. The CDR3, as DNA: TGTGCCAGCAGAATGGGGGTGAGGAATTCACCCCTCCACTTT.

This chain joins TRBV18 and TRBJ2-6, with 8 bases identical to TRBD1. The CDR3 runs 17 residues. J lost 0 bases, V lost 2 bases, and 3 bases had no gene match. Germline V gene sequence: CDR1 KGHSH, CDR2 LQKENI. In nucleotides, the CDR3 is TGTGCCAGCTCACCATGGACAGGGCGCTCTGGGGCCAACGTCCTGACTTTC. Its protein product is CASSPWTGRSGANVLTF.

This clonotype was recorded a few times. The chain couples TRBV7-8 to TRBJ1-5, with a tentative D call TRBD1 (5 bases). Germline V CDR1 and CDR2: SGHVS, FQNEAQ. This CDR3 spans 14 amino acids. V was shortened by 3 bases and J by 5 bases, with 11 bases between the two germline ends. The CDR3 sequence is CASSFGAVDQPQHF. CDR3 DNA: TGTGCCAGCAGCTTCGGGGCAGTGGATCAGCCCCAGCATTTT.

This chain joins TRBV20-1 and TRBJ2-2; D is unresolved. The germline gives CDR1 DFQATT, CDR2 SNEGSKA (reference sequence). The CDR3 has 13 residues. V gave up 5 bases and J gave up 1 base, with 8 bases separating them. The CDR3 DNA is TGCAGTGCTCAGACGGTGAACACCGGGGAGCTGTTTTTT. It is translated as CSAQTVNTGELFF.

The table lists this clonotype with a few counts. This chain uses TRBV5-1 with TRBJ2-1, with D perhaps assigned TRBD1 or TRBD2 (5 bases each). V was pared by 2 bases and J by 0 bases, with 12 bases between. The CDR3 totals 16 residues. Germline loops: CDR1 SGHRS, CDR2 YFSETQ. The CDR3 sequence is CASSFGSGSSYNEQFF. The CDR3 DNA reads TGCGCCAGCAGCTTTGGTTCAGGGAGCTCCTACAATGAGCAGTTCTTC.

This clonotype was observed many times. J is TRBJ2-4 and V is TRBV6-1; the match to TRBD2 covers 9 bases. Germline V gene lookup returns CDR1 MNHNS and CDR2 SASEGT. The CDR3 has 17 amino acids. V shed 0 bases and J 6 bases; nucleotides not matched to a gene: 9. Here the CDR3 DNA reads TGTGCCAGCAGTGAAGCGCTTCTGGCGGGAGGGGCAAACATTCAGTACTTC. Its translation is CASSEALLAGGANIQYF.

The chain joins TRBV6-5 to TRBJ1-6, with 9 bases lining up with TRBD1. This CDR3 contains 18 residues. J lost 7 bases, V lost 6 bases, and 16 bases had no gene match. CDR1 MNHEY and CDR2 SVGAGI come from the germline V gene. CDR3 sequence (DNA): TGTGCCAGCAGCTATAAGGGGGGAGCAGGACAGGGGAATTCACCCCTCCACTTT. Translating gives CASSYKGGAGQGNSPLHF.

This chain uses TRBV6-5 with TRBJ2-7; no clear D. Germline V gene sequence: CDR1 MNHEY, CDR2 SVGAGI. This CDR3 is 16 amino acids long. The ends were cut back, 0 bases at V and 3 bases at J, with 15 bases in the middle. The CDR3 nucleotides read TGTGCCAGCAGTTACTCTTTCCGGGCCACCCACTACGAGCAGTACTTC. Encoded protein: CASSYSFRATHYEQYF.

In this sample, this clonotype turned up a few times. The V and J genes are TRBV11-2 and TRBJ2-2; 8 bases align to TRBD2. With 3 bases clipped from V and 1 base from J, the junction kept 4 bases outside the gene matches. CDR1 and CDR2 (germline): SGHAT, FQNNGV. The CDR3 runs 16 residues. CDR3 DNA sequence: TGTGCCAGCAGCTTCGGGGGGGGTGGGAACACCGGGGAGCTGTTTTTT. Amino acids: CASSFGGGGNTGELFF.

The V call is TRBV2, the J call TRBJ1-4; D ambiguous. Germline CDR1 SNHLY, CDR2 FYNNEI. The CDR3 length is 14 residues. Trimming removed 2 bases at V and 11 bases at J, with 15 bases between. The chain's CDR3 is CASSESGPTEKLFF. The CDR3 DNA is TGTGCCAGCAGTGAATCCGGACCCACCGAGAAACTGTTTTTT.

This clonotype was counted a few times. The chain is built from TRBV7-9 and TRBJ1-6, with a tentative D call TRBD1 (5 bases). This CDR3 has 15 amino acids. V was trimmed by 4 bases and J by 9 bases, leaving 16 bases between them. In germline, CDR1 is SEHNR, CDR2 FQNEAQ (reference sequence). For the CDR3, the DNA is TGTGCCAGCAGCTCAGACCCAGGGCGTCGTTCACCCCTCCACTTT. This gives the protein CASSSDPGRRSPLHF.

V is TRBV12-3 or TRBV12-4 and J is TRBJ2-5; perhaps TRBD2 as D (6 bases). V was cut by 2 bases and J by 6 bases, with 13 bases left in between. This CDR3 spans 14 amino acids. The DNA for the CDR3 is TGTGCCAGCAGTTTATCGCGGGGTATGCAGACCCAGTACTTC. Translating it yields CASSLSRGMQTQYF.

This clonotype has just a few counts. The CDR3 spells CASSYYPNNSPLHF. DNA of the CDR3: TGTGCCAGCAGTTACTACCCTAATAATTCACCCCTCCACTTT. This rearrangement joins TRBV6-5 to TRBJ1-6; unclear D gene. CDR3 size: 14 residues. V was pared by 1 base and J by 5 bases, with 6 bases between. Germline CDR1 is MNHEY and CDR2 is SVGAGI.

The CDR3 here is CASSQRAGGAYNEQFF. CDR3 nucleotides: TGCGCCAGCAGCCAACGAGCGGGAGGGGCCTACAATGAGCAGTTCTTC. The chain recombines TRBV4-3 with TRBJ2-1, with TRBD2 matching 10 bases. The germline gives CDR1 LGHNA, CDR2 YSLEER. V lost 2 bases to trimming and J lost 2 bases; unmatched junction nucleotides: 3. CDR3 size: 16 residues.

This clonotype was picked up a small number of times. This chain joins TRBV28 and TRBJ2-7, with D tentatively TRBD1 (8 bases). Looked up from germline, CDR1 is MDHEN and CDR2 is SYDVKM. V was cut by 5 bases and J by 5 bases, with 22 bases left in between. The CDR3 is 16 residues long. The CDR3 region is CASSPMGLQGVHEQYF. The CDR3 DNA reads TGTGCCAGCAGTCCAATGGGACTACAGGGGGTCCACGAGCAGTACTTC.

This chain uses TRBV12-3 or TRBV12-4 with TRBJ2-4, with D uncertain. The CDR3 contains 12 residues. V lost 3 bases and J 7 bases, leaving 7 bases between the germline ends. The CDR3: CASSFDQNIQYF. The DNA of the CDR3 is TGTGCCAGCAGTTTCGACCAGAACATTCAGTACTTC.